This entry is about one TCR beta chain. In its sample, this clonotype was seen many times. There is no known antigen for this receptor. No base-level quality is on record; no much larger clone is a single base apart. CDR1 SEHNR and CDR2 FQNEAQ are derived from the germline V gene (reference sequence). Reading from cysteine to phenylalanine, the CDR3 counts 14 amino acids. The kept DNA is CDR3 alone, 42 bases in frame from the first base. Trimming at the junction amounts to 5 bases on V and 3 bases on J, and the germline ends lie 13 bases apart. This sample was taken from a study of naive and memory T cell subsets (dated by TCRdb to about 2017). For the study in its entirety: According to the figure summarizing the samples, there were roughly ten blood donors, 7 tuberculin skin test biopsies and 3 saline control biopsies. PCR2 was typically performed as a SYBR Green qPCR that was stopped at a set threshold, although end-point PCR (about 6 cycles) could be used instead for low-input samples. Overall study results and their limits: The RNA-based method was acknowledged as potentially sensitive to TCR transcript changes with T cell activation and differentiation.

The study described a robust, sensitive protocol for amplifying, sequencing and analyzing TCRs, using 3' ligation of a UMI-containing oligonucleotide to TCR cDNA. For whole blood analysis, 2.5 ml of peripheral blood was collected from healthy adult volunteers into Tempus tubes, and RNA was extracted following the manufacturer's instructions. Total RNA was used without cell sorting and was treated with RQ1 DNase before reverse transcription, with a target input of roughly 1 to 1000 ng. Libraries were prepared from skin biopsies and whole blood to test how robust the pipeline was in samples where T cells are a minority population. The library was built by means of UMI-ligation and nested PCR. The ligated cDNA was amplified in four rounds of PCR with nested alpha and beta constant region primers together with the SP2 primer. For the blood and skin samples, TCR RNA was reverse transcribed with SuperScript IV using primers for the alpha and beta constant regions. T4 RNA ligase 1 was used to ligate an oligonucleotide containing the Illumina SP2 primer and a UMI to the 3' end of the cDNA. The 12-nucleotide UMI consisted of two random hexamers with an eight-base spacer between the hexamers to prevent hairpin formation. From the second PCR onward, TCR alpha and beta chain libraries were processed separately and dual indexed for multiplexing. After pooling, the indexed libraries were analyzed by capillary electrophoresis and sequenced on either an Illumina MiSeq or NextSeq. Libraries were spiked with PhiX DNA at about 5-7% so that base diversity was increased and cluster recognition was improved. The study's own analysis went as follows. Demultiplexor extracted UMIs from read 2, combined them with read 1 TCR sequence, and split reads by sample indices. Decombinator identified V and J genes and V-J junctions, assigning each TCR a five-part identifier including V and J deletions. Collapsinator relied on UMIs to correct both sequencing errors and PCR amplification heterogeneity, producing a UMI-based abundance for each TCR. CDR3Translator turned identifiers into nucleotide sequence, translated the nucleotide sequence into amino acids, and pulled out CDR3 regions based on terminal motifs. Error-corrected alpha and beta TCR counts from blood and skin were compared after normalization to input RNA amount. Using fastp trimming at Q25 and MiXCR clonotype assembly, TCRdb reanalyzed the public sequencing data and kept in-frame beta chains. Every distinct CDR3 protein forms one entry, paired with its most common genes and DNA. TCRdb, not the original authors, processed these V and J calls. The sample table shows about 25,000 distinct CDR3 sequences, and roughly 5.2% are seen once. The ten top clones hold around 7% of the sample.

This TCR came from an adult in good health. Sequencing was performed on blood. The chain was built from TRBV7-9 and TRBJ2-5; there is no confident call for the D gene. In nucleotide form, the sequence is TGTGCCAGCAGCCCTTTCCTCTTGGAAGAGACCCAGTACTTC. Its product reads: CASSPFLLEETQYF.